The sequence of this TCR beta chain was determined in a study of resident and recirculating memory T cells in vitiligo. The CDR3 sequence is 10 residues long. Trimming took off 4 bases at V and 7 bases at J, with 5 bases between the two ends. CDR1 and CDR2 (germline): SNHLY, FYNNEI. Assay: immunoSEQ multiplex PCR; the TCRdb copy retains only in-frame clones and omits some. The sample holds 40,000 to 50,000 clones; over 90% are singletons and the top ten take 4.5%. This clone was observed once. V and J are TRBV2 and TRBJ2-7; tentatively, D is TRBD1 (5 bases). The receptor's source is a male donor with vitiligo. Specimen: blood. The CDR3 sequence is CASSAGEQYF. CDR3 bases: TGTGCCAGCAGTGCAGGGGAGCAGTACTTC.